What follows are 2 T cell receptor beta chains derived from one specimen sequenced in a study of shared clonotypes between healthy human individuals. Using immunoSEQ multiplex PCR, the repertoire was profiled, and TCRdb retains in-frame clones only, with some absent. The sample yields over a million clones, approximately 80% seen once. The sequenced sample was memory CD4+ T cells from PBMCs. Documented subset: CD45RA-negative fraction. The receptors were gathered from a man younger than 35 in good health. Some clones in this sample may be carry-over from other donors' samples.

The rearrangement joins TRBV5-1 to TRBJ2-3; D is unclear. This CDR3 contains 14 residues. Germline V gene data show CDR1 as SGHRS and CDR2 as YFSETQ. The V and J ends lost 6 bases and 5 bases respectively, with 16 bases between them. The CDR3 DNA follows: TGCGCCAGCACCCCAGGCGGTCCCGGAGATACGCAGTATTTT. As protein: CASTPGGPGDTQYF.

This clone was counted ten times or more. The chain is built from TRBV28 and TRBJ1-4, with D perhaps TRBD1 (6 bases). Trimming cost V 2 bases and J 3 bases, with 13 bases left between them. Germline values: CDR1 MDHEN, CDR2 SYDVKM. CDR3 length: 16 amino acids. CDR3 in DNA: TGTGCCAGCAGTTTAATGGGGGCGGGGGCTAATGAAAAACTGTTTTTT. Translating gives CASSLMGAGANEKLFF.